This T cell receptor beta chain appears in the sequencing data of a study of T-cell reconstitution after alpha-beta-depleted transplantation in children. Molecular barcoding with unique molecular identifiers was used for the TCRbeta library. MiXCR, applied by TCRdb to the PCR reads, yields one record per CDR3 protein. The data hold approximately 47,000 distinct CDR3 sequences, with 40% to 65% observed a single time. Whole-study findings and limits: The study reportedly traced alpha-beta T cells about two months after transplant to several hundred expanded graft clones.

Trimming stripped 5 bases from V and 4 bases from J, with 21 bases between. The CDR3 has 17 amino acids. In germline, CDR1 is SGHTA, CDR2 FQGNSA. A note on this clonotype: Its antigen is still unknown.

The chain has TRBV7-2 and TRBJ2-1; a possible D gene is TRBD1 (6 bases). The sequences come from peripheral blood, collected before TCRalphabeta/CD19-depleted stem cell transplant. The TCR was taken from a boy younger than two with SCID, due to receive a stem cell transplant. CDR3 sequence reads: CASSTQSRIQGYNEQFF. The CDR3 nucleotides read TGTGCCAGCAGCACCCAGTCCAGAATACAGGGATACAATGAGCAGTTCTTC.